This T cell receptor beta chain was captured by sequencing in a study of response to subunit inactivated influenza vaccine. A single record per CDR3 protein comes from TCRdb applying MiXCR to the RT-PCR reads. Of 450,000 to 550,000 distinct CDR3 sequences listed, 25% are singletons. Germline-derived CDR1 and CDR2 are SGHRS and YFSETQ. This CDR3 is 16 amino acids long. The ends were cut back, 3 bases at V and 1 base at J, with 16 bases in the middle. A note on this clonotype: Its antigen remains unidentified.

General study results and limits: That few new T cells are recruited by each seasonal influenza vaccination was the authors' suggestion.

The receptor was derived from a man aged 50-59 years who received an inactivated influenza vaccine. V usage is TRBV5-1 and J usage is TRBJ2-5, with a possible D match to TRBD1 (9 bases). The sequenced sample was CD4+ T cells sorted from PBMCs, obtained roughly 5 days after vaccination. The CDR3 loop reads CASSSGGTGSQETQYF. CDR3 DNA sequence: TGCGCCAGCAGCTCGGGAGGGACAGGGAGCCAAGAGACCCAGTACTTC. The whole variable domain, remainder taken from reference TRBV5-1 and TRBJ2-5, is KAGVTQTPRYLIKTRGQQVTLSCSPISGHRSVSWYQQTPGQGLQFLFEYFSETQRNKGNFPGRFSGRQFSNSRSEMNVSTLELGDSALYLCASSSGGTGSQETQYFGPGTRLLVL.